This TCR beta chain was recovered during a study of cytomegalovirus exposure and HLA in healthy donors (dated by TCRdb to about 2017). Study-wide context: In an earlier analysis of under 600 of the donors, under 300 Gb of sequence data and 117 million unique TCR beta sequences from about 179 million T cells were reported. About 300 gigabases of sequencing data and roughly 90 million unique TCR sequences were included in an early release covering under 650 HLA-typed donors. Among the approximately 400 genotyped donors, around 81% belonged to the genetic ancestry cluster associated with self-reported Caucasian donors. The study aimed to test whether cataloging public T cell receptors could reveal signatures of past pathogen exposure. The T cell repertoires of around 730 subjects were profiled by immunosequencing and related to cytomegalovirus serostatus. Along with the roughly 670-subject first cohort, a separate validation cohort of over a hundred different subjects was used. The study combined high-throughput TCR immunosequencing, statistical association of individual TCRs with disease status, and machine learning to predict cytomegalovirus infection status. A later analysis re-analyzed previously published TCR beta repertoires from approximately 700 donors and added high-resolution HLA genotyping to study TCR occurrence patterns. Rather than drawing on any new phenotypic data, the later analysis identified candidate immune exposures from TCR beta sequences and the way those sequences occurred across donors. To decide whether each TCR beta V gene segment behaved as functional or pseudogenic, an earlier analysis of nearly 600 of the donors relied on high-throughput TCR beta sequencing. Donor age, sex, ethnicity and CMV serostatus were compiled alongside the repertoire data. A later genetic analysis took genome-wide SNP genotypes for about three fifths of the 666 donors and used that subset as a discovery cohort. All discovery cohort repertoires had been generated on a single sequencing platform. Both class I and class II loci were covered by HLA typing, at four-digit resolution. Typing coverage varied by locus: about 620-640 donors for A, B, C, DRB1 and DQB1; under 550 for DQA1; some 610 for DPA1; around 450 for DPB1. A handful of DR-DQ haplotypes were handled as single units for association and clustering because linkage in the cohort was strong. Across some 400 genotyped donors of the cohort, an average of approximately 200,000 unique TCR beta nucleotide sequences per donor were sequenced, and approximately 17% of those sequences were non-productive. General study outcomes and caveats: Only TCR beta chains were sequenced in this cohort, and the absence of alpha or paired-chain data limited detectable features. Strong co-occurrence of HLA alleles, especially DR and DQ, made assigning TCR associations to individual alleles difficult. A later analysis found that HLA-associated TCR beta chains were more clonally expanded and had lower generation probabilities than equally common non-associated chains. Correlated functional status among segregating V segments might be attributable to linkage disequilibrium, but an unknown experimental factor could not be ruled out. In a later analysis, most CMV-associated TCR beta chains were found to appear HLA-restricted, with HLA associations seemingly driven largely by CMV exposure. In a later genetic analysis, a missense DCLRE1C variant was associated with V-gene and J-gene trimming of TCR beta chains, and the association was replicated in an independent cohort. The only immune exposure information available for the cohort was CMV serostatus. Most TCR sequences were seen in very few donors, while some public TCRs were found in many individuals. The sequencing pipeline was judged likely to have produced a cluster of highly shared sequence variants as a technical artifact. An earlier analysis of approximately 530 of the donors showed that most TCR beta V segments appeared in productive rearrangements either about 87% or about 30% of the time, which broadly matched IMGT annotations. A further reported finding was that TCR beta sequences accurately predicted the HLA-A and HLA-B alleles for most subjects in the first cohort. Roughly uniform sequencing depth across donors was assumed in presence/absence analyses, although this assumption may not hold. A total of 150 or so TCR beta chains were listed by the study as associated with cytomegalovirus. Several of the top co-occurrence clusters appeared to be linked to parvovirus B19, influenza, CMV and Epstein-Barr virus, according to a later analysis. The earlier analysis of some 540 of the donors excluded fewer than 20 rarely observed V segments, including chromosome 9 orphons, because counts were too low. HLA typing was unavailable for some donors at each locus, so association tests used only the typed subset. In a later analysis, some 17,000 TCR beta sequences were associated with specific HLA alleles at a false discovery rate of 0.05. Cytomegalovirus status was reported to be diagnosed by the classifier with high specificity and sensitivity in both the original and validation cohorts. In vitro tests confirmed that a few of the cytomegalovirus-associated TCR beta chains recognize cytomegalovirus antigens. The authors suggested that the approach could potentially be generalized to other disease states and immunological phenotypes. Compared with the roughly 700-donor mean, donors in an Asian-associated ancestry cluster had fewer N-insertions in productive TCRs, according to a later genetic analysis. According to a later analysis, TCR association rates differed among HLA loci, with DRB1 alleles showing the most associated TCRs and HLA-C alleles showing the fewest.

About this clone itself: Its antigen remains unidentified. There are no base qualities to consult, and no much larger clone falls within one base.

In total, about 650 healthy bone marrow donors made up the cohort. At the time of sampling, every cohort member was nominally healthy, though immune exposures that went unrecorded were likely present. The donor was CMV seronegative and belonged to the group of 320 or so seronegative cohort members. A peripheral blood sample was collected from each donor, and TCR beta sequencing was performed on peripheral blood mononuclear cells. The Qiagen DNeasy Blood Extraction Kit was used to extract genomic DNA from the blood cell samples. The library was obtained by the immunoSEQ multiplex PCR assay. The multiplex PCR relied on a mix of 60 forward primers for TCR Vbeta segments and 13 reverse primers for TCR Jbeta segments. The CDR3 region of rearranged TCR beta genes was amplified from genomic DNA with a multiplex PCR assay. On the Illumina HiSeq System, the amplified TCR beta libraries were sequenced as 87-base-pair reads. As for the original processing: Across the 500 to 700 repertoires, a later analysis counted approximately 83 million unique TCR beta chains, roughly 11 million of which were shared by at least two donors. To remove PCR and sequencing errors, raw reads were error-corrected and collapsed into unique sequences using a nearest-neighbor algorithm that merged closely related sequences. V, D and J gene segments were assigned by aligning CDR3 sequences to IMGT reference sequences. For a sequence to be retained, at least a six-nucleotide match to both a V gene segment and a J gene segment was required. A rearrangement was called productive if the CDR3 had no stop codons and remained in frame with V and J, and every other rearrangement was called non-productive. CDR3 was defined by IMGT convention, running from the second conserved V-encoded cysteine to the conserved J-encoded phenylalanine. Sequences without an unambiguous match to a single V gene segment were excluded from the earlier analysis of about 600 of the donors. An earlier analysis of several hundred of the donors called V segments functional above 56.7% productive rearrangements and segregating when the between-donor standard deviation exceeded 5%. A statistical classification framework was developed to diagnose cytomegalovirus status using the catalog of TCR beta chain sequences. A later analysis assigned V and J genes by comparing TCR nucleotide sequences with IMGT/GENE-DB human TR gene sequences. Using the TCRdist pipeline, a later analysis assigned CDR3 sequences along with most-parsimonious VDJ recombination scenarios. A later analysis defined each TCR beta chain by its CDR3 amino acid sequence plus V-gene family, and excluded reads lacking a unique V-gene family. As a way to deal with suspected cross-contamination and a sequencing artifact, a later analysis dropped 450 to 600 nucleotide sequences that were highly shared and had low generation probability. In a later analysis, a clonal expansion index was calculated for each public chain from normalized within-repertoire ranks of inferred template counts. In a later analysis, generation probabilities were computed using a VDJ recombination model fitted to out-of-frame rearrangements, and the results were checked against IGoR. In a later analysis, hypergeometric tests were used to score TCR-TCR, TCR-HLA and TCR-CMV co-occurrence, with a repertoire-size bias correction applied to TCR pairs. In a later analysis, false discovery rates were estimated by permuting HLA or CMV assignments 20 times. In a later analysis, co-occurring TCRs were grouped using DBSCAN, and TCRdist sequence similarity was added for clustering within HLA-allele-positive subsets. Co-occurrence clustering excluded repertoires with fewer than 30,000 or more than 120,000 public chains, plus five with anomalous nucleotide sharing. TCRdb carries this immuneACCESS record with in-frame sequences only. Its versions omit some clonotypes, under half of them owing to an unresolved V gene in the studies checked, with the rest unexplained. The V and J calls and clone size are taken from that table; D and trimming were inferred from the DNA. This sample is represented by around 150,000 clones; roughly 79% of them were singletons. About 1.8% of the sample comes from the top ten.

The receptor was derived from a woman in her thirties in good health and CMV-seronegative. The specimen was PBMCs.

The CDR3 has the sequence CASSPDRKIQPQHF. The base sequence is TGTGCCAGCAGCCCGGACAGGAAGATTCAGCCCCAGCATTTT. The chain is assembled from TRBV5-8 and TRBJ1-5; the central 7 bases match TRBD1. As encoded in the germline V gene, CDR1 is SGHTS while CDR2 is YDEGEE. The CDR3 measures 14 amino acids from cysteine to phenylalanine. The CDR3 DNA has 42 bases and is translated from base 1. Clipping removes 4 bases from V and 6 bases from J, with 7 as the unmatched junction base count.